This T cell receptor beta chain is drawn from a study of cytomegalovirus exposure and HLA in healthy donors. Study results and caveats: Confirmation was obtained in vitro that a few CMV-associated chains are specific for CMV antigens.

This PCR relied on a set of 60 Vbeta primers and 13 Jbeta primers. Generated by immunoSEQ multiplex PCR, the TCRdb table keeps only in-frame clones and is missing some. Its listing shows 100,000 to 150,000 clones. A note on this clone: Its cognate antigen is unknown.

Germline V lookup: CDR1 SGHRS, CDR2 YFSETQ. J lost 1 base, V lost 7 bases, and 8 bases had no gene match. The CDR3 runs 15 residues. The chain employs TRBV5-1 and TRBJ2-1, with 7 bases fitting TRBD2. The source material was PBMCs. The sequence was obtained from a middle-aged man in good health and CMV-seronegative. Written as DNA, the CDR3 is TGCGCCAGCGCCCCAGGACTAGGTTCCTACAATGAGCAGTTCTTC. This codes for CASAPGLGSYNEQFF. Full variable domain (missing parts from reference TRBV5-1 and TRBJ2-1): KAGVTQTPRYLIKTRGQQVTLSCSPISGHRSVSWYQQTPGQGLQFLFEYFSETQRNKGNFPGRFSGRQFSNSRSEMNVSTLELGDSALYLCASAPGLGSYNEQFFGPGTRLTVL.